This passage covers 13 T cell receptor beta chains from one sample sequenced in a study of T cell repertoires in cytomegalovirus infection. Antigens for these TCRs are unknown. Using its own MiXCR run on the reads, TCRdb lists one record per CDR3 protein. The sample yields 900,000 to 950,000 distinct CDR3 sequences, roughly 30% seen once. The sequencing used cultured CD8+ T cells from PBMCs, collected from culture after CMV antigen stimulation. These receptors came from a human donor in good health (CMV status not recorded). Some clones in this sample may be carry-over from other donors' samples.

The chain combines TRBV29-1 with TRBJ1-1; D remains ambiguous. Per germline, CDR1 SQVTM and CDR2 ANQGSEA. The length of the CDR3 is 14 residues. Trimming removed 3 bases from V and 1 base from J, with 12 bases in between. CDR3 region: CSVDFVPPNTEAFF. As DNA, the CDR3 is TGCAGCGTTGATTTCGTACCCCCGAACACTGAAGCTTTCTTT.

V gene TRBV20-1 combines with J gene TRBJ2-1; D possibly matches TRBD1 or TRBD2 (6 bases each). This CDR3 comprises 13 residues. Germline V gives CDR1 DFQATT, CDR2 SNEGSKA (reference sequence). Trimming cost V 3 bases and J 7 bases, with 13 bases left between them. Here the CDR3 reads CSASWQGRNEQFF. CDR3 nucleotide sequence: TGCAGTGCTAGTTGGCAGGGGAGGAATGAGCAGTTCTTC.

The J gene is TRBJ2-7, the V gene TRBV27; TRBD1 aligns across 9 bases. The germline V gene has CDR1 MNHEY and CDR2 SMNVEV (reference sequence). The CDR3 runs to 16 residues. V was pared by 6 bases and J by 2 bases, with 11 bases of the junction left unmatched. This CDR3 is CASRLDGTGYTYEQYF. The CDR3 region has the DNA TGTGCCAGCAGATTAGACGGGACAGGGTACACCTACGAGCAGTACTTC.

The rearrangement joins TRBV6-1 to TRBJ1-4, with TRBD1 matching over 7 bases. The CDR3 totals 18 residues. Looked up from germline, CDR1 is MNHNS and CDR2 is SASEGT. V shed 5 bases and J 4 bases; nucleotides not matched to a gene: 16. This chain's CDR3 is CASSQGQITGEDNEKLFF. The CDR3 bases are TGTGCCAGCAGTCAGGGACAGATCACAGGCGAAGATAATGAAAAACTGTTTTTT.

The chain employs TRBV20-1 and TRBJ1-2; the match to TRBD1 covers 8 bases. The CDR3 contains 15 residues. Looked up from germline, CDR1 is DFQATT and CDR2 is SNEGSKA (reference sequence). Trimming removed 5 bases from V and 5 bases from J; junction bases left unmatched: 13. The CDR3 DNA reads as TGCAGTGCTTGGGAGGCTAGACAGGGGATATATGGCTACACCTTC. Its translation: CSAWEARQGIYGYTF.

This sequence joins TRBV13 and TRBJ2-3; 13 bases fit TRBD2. The germline V gene has CDR1 PRHDT and CDR2 FYEKMQ (reference sequence). The CDR3 runs 15 residues. V shed 4 bases and J 6 bases; nucleotides not matched to a gene: 4. Here the CDR3 DNA reads TGTGCCAGCAGCTCTGGACTAGCGGGGGAGGATACGCAGTATTTT. It codes for CASSSGLAGEDTQYF. The whole variable domain, filled in from reference TRBV13 and TRBJ2-3, reads AAGVIQSPRHLIKEKRETATLKCYPIPRHDTVYWYQQGPGQDPQFLISFYEKMQSDKGSIPDRFSAQQFSDYHSELNMSSLELGDSALYFCASSSGLAGEDTQYFGPGTRLTVL.

The chain is built from TRBV12-5 and TRBJ2-7; D call uncertain. Germline V gene data show CDR1 as LGHNT and CDR2 as FRNRAP. V lost 5 bases and J lost 2, with 16 bases in between. CDR3 length: 15 amino acids. CDR3 residues: CASGVDLGRTYEQYF. CDR3 sequence (DNA): TGTGCTAGTGGTGTGGACCTCGGCAGAACCTACGAGCAGTACTTC.

This clonotype was counted ten times or more. The rearrangement joins TRBV6-5 to TRBJ2-1; 11 bases are shared with TRBD2. Germline trimming cut 6 bases from V and 0 bases from J; bases unmatched to any gene: 4. CDR3 length: 16 residues. Looked up from germline, CDR1 is MNHEY and CDR2 is SVGAGI. CDR3 sequence reads: CASSRTSGGSYNEQFF. Here the CDR3 DNA reads TGTGCCAGCAGCCGTACTAGCGGGGGCTCCTACAATGAGCAGTTCTTC.

The V and J genes are TRBV25-1 and TRBJ2-2; the match to TRBD2 covers 9 bases. J lost 4 bases, V lost 7 bases, and 10 bases had no gene match. This CDR3 spans 16 amino acids. In germline, CDR1 is MGHDK, CDR2 SYGVNS. CDR3 in DNA: TGTGCCAGCACCTTTAGCGGGGGTCTGGGCACCGGGGAGCTGTTTTTT. Translated, it gives CASTFSGGLGTGELFF.

The sample holds many counts of this clonotype. This rearrangement joins TRBV7-9 to TRBJ2-7; the match to TRBD1 covers 7 bases. The CDR3 has 15 amino acids. Trimming at V came to 4 bases and at J to 0 bases, leaving 6 bases not matched to a gene. Germline CDR1 reads SEHNR; CDR2 reads FQNEAQ (reference sequence). The CDR3 nucleotides are TGTGCCAGCAGCTCCCACAGGGGACCCTCCTACGAGCAGTACTTC. It translates to CASSSHRGPSYEQYF.

This clonotype was seen ten or more times. This chain links TRBV6-1 with TRBJ1-5, with D uncertain. Trimming pared 1 base from V and 5 bases from J, leaving 12 bases between. From germline, CDR1 is MNHNS and CDR2 SASEGT. CDR3 length equals 15 residues. The CDR3 spells CASSEDKGGYQPQHF. The CDR3 coding sequence is TGTGCCAGCAGTGAAGACAAAGGAGGGTATCAGCCCCAGCATTTT.

This clonotype has a count of ten or more. The chain is built from TRBV7-2 and TRBJ2-1; the match to TRBD1 covers 11 bases. J lost 7 bases, V lost 5 bases, and 7 bases had no gene match. The CDR3 extends over 15 amino acids. Germline CDR1 and CDR2: SGHTA and FQGNSA. Written as DNA, the CDR3 is TGTGCCAGCAGCCTGGGGACAGGGGGGCCGAATGAGCAGTTCTTC. Translation gives CASSLGTGGPNEQFF.

The chain carries TRBV27 and TRBJ1-1; 9 bases match TRBD1. Germline V gene data show CDR1 as MNHEY and CDR2 as SMNVEV (reference sequence). The CDR3 consists of 13 residues. The J segment lost 6 bases and the V segment lost 6 bases, leaving 5 bases of the junction unmatched. Here the CDR3 DNA reads TGTGCCAGCAGGACAGGGGGATTCCCTGAAGCTTTCTTT. It yields the protein CASRTGGFPEAFF.